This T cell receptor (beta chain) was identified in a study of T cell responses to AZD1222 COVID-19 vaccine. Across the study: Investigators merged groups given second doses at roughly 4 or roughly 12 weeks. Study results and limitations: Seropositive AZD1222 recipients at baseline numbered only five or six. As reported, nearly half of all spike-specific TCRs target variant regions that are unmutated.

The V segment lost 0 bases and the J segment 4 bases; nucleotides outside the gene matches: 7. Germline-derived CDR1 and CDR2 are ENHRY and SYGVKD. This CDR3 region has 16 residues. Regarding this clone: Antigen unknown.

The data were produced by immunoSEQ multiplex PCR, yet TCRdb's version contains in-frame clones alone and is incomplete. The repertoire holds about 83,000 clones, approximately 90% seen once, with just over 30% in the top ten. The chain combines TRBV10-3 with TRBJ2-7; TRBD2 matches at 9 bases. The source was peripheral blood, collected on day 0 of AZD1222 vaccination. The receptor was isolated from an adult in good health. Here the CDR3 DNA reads TGTGCCATCAGTGAGTCGAGGGCTAGCGGGACTTACGAGCAGTACTTC. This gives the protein CAISESRASGTYEQYF.